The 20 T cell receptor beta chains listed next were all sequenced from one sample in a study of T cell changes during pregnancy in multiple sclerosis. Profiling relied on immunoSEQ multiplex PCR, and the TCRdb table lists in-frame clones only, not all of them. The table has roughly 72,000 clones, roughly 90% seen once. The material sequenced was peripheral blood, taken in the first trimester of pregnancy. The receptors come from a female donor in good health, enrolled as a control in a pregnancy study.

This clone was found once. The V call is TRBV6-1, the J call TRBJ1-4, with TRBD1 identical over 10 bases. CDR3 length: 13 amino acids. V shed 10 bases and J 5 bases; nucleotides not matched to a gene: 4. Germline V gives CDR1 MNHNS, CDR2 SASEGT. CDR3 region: CATPGQGNEKLFF. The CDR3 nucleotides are TGTGCCACCCCGGGACAGGGGAATGAAAAACTGTTTTTT.

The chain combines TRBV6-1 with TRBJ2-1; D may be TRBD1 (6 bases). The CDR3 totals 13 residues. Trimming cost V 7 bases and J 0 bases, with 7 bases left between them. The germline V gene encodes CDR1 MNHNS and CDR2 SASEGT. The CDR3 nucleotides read TGTGCCAGCAAGGACAGCTCCTACAATGAGCAGTTCTTC. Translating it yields CASKDSSYNEQFF.

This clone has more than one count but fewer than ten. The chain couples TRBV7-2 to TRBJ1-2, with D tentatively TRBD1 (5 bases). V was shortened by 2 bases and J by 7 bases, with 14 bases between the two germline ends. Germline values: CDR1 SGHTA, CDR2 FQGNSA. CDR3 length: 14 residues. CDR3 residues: CASSLYQGRGGYTF. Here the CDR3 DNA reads TGTGCCAGCAGCTTATATCAGGGTCGCGGTGGCTACACCTTC.

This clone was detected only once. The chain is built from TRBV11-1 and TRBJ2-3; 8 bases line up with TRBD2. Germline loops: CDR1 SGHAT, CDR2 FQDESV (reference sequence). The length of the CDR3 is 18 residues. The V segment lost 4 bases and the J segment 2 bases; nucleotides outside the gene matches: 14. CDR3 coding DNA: TGTGCCAGCAGCTACCAAAGCGGGGGCCTCCCCCTCACAGATACGCAGTATTTT. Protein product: CASSYQSGGLPLTDTQYF.

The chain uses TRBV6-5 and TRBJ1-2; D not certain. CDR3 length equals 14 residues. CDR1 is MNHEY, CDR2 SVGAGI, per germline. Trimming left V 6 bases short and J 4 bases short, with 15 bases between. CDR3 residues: CASRSDYAPYGYTF. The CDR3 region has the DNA TGTGCCAGCAGATCAGACTATGCCCCCTATGGCTACACCTTC.

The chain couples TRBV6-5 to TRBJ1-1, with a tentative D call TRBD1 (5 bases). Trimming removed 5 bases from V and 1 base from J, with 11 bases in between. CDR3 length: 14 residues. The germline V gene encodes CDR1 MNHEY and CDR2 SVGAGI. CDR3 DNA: TGTGCCAGCAGTACCGACAGCAAGAACACTGAAGCTTTCTTT. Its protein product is CASSTDSKNTEAFF.

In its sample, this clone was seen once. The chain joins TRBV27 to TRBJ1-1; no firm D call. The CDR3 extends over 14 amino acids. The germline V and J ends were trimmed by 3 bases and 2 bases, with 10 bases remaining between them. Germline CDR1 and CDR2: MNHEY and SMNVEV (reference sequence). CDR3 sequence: CASSFHGPNTEAFF. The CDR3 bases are TGTGCCAGCAGTTTTCATGGCCCCAACACTGAAGCTTTCTTT.

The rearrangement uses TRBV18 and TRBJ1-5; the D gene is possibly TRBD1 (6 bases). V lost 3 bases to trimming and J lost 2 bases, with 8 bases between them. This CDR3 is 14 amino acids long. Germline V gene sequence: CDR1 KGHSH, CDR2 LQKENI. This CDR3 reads CASSPAGGNQPQHF. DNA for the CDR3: TGTGCCAGCTCACCCGCAGGGGGCAATCAGCCCCAGCATTTT.

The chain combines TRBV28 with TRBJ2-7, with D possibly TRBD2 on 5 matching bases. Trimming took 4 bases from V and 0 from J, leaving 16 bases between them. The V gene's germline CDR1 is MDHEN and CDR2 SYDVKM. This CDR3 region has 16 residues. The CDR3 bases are TGTGCCAGCAGTTCAATCAGGCGTACTAGCTCCTACGAGCAGTACTTC. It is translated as CASSSIRRTSSYEQYF.

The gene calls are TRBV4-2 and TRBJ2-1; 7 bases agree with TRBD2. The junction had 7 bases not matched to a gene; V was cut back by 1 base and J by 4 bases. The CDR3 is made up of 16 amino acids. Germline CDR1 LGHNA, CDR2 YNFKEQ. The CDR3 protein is CASSQARGSGYNEQFF. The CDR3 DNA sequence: TGTGCCAGCAGCCAAGCACGGGGTAGCGGGTACAATGAGCAGTTCTTC.

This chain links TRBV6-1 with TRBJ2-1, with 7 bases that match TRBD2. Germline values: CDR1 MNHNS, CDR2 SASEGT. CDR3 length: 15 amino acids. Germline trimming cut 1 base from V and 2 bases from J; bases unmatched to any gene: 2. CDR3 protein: CASSEVGGAYNEQFF. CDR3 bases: TGTGCCAGCAGTGAAGTTGGGGGGGCCTACAATGAGCAGTTCTTC.

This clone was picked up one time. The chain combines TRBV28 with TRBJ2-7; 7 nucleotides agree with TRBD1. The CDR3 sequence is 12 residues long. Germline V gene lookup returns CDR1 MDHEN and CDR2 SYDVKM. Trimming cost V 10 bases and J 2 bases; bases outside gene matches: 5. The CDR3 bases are TGTGCCATCCAGACAGGGACCTACGAGCAGTACTTC. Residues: CAIQTGTYEQYF.

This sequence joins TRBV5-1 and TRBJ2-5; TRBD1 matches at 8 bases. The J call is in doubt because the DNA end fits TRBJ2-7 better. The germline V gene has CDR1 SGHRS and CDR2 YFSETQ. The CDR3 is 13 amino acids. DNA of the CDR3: TGCGCCAGCAGCTGGACAGGGTCCTACGAGCAGTACTTC. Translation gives CASSWTGSYEQYF.

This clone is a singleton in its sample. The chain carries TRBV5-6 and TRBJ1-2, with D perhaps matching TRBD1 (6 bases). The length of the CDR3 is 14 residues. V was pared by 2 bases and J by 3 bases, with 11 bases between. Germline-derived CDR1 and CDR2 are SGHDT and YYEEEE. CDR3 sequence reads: CASSFTGTDYGYTF. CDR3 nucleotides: TGTGCCAGCAGCTTTACAGGGACCGACTATGGCTACACCTTC. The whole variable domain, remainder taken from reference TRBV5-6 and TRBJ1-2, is DAGVTQSPTHLIKTRGQQVTLRCSPKSGHDTVSWYQQALGQGPQFIFQYYEEEERQRGNFPDRFSGHQFPNYSSELNVNALLLGDSALYLCASSFTGTDYGYTFGSGTRLTVV.

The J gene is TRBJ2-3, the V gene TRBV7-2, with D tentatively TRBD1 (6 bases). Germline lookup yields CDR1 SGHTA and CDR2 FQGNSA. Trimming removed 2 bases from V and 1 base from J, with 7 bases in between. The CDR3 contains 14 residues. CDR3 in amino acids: CASSLNRGTDTQYF. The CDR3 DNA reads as TGTGCCAGCAGCTTAAACAGGGGCACAGATACGCAGTATTTT.

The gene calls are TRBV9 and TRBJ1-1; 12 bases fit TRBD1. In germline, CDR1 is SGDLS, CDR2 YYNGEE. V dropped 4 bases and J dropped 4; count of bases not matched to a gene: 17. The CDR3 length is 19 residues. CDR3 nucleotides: TGTGCCAGCAGCCCCCACGGTGTGGGGGGACAGGGGGCGAGCACTGAAGCTTTCTTT. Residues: CASSPHGVGGQGASTEAFF.

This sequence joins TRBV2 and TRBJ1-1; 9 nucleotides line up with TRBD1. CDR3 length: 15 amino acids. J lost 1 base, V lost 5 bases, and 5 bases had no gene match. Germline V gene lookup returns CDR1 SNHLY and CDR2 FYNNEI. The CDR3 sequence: CASSLSTGGNTEAFF. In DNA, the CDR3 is TGTGCCAGCAGTCTCTCGACAGGGGGGAACACTGAAGCTTTCTTT.

As DNA, the CDR3 is TGTGCCAGCAGTTCGAGTTCGTGGACCCAGTACTTC. It encodes CASSSSSWTQYF. V gene TRBV27 combines with J gene TRBJ2-5; D gene unclear. The germline V gene encodes CDR1 MNHEY and CDR2 SMNVEV (reference sequence). The V and J ends lost 4 bases and 7 bases respectively, with 10 bases between them. The CDR3 contains 12 residues.

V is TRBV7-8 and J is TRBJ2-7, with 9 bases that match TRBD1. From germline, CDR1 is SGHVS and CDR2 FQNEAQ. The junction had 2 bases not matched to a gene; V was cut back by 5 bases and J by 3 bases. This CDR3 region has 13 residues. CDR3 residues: CASSTDRGYEQYF. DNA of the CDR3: TGTGCCAGCAGCACGGACAGGGGCTACGAGCAGTACTTC.

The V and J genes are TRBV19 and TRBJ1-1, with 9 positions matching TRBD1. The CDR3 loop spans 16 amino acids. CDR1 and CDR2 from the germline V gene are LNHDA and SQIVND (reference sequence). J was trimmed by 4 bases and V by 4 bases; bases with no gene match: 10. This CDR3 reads CASSNHGTGRVTEAFF. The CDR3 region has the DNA TGTGCCAGTAGTAATCATGGGACAGGGCGGGTCACTGAAGCTTTCTTT.